Following are 16 T cell receptor beta chains from one sample sequenced in a study of blood T cell repertoires in COVID-19. The method was immunoSEQ multiplex PCR; TCRdb's version includes in-frame clones alone and lacks a portion of them. The table records about 150,000 clones, about 85% of them present only once. Material: peripheral blood. The receptors come from a man in his sixties with COVID-19, enrolled during active disease.

The chain employs TRBV19 and TRBJ2-1; 7 bases map to TRBD2. Germline CDR1 and CDR2: LNHDA and SQIVND (reference sequence). Trimming at V came to 1 base and at J to 6 bases, leaving 12 bases not matched to a gene. This CDR3 region has 17 residues. CDR3 region: CASSIGAGERVLNEQFF. The CDR3 nucleotides read TGTGCCAGTAGTATAGGTGCGGGGGAGCGGGTACTCAATGAGCAGTTCTTC. Combining the CDR3 with reference TRBV19 and TRBJ2-1 gives the whole variable domain DGGITQSPKYLFRKEGQNVTLSCEQNLNHDAMYWYRQDPGQGLRLIYYSQIVNDFQKGDIAEGYSVSREKKESFPLTVTSAQKNPTAFYLCASSIGAGERVLNEQFFGPGTRLTVL.

This clone came up once. The chain is built from TRBV27 and TRBJ1-5; 8 bases are shared with TRBD1. Germline CDR1 MNHEY, CDR2 SMNVEV (reference sequence). Trimming at V came to 2 bases and at J to 0 bases, leaving 3 bases not matched to a gene. The CDR3 runs 16 residues. This CDR3 reads CASSLTGGLSNQPQHF. For the CDR3, the DNA is TGTGCCAGCAGTTTAACAGGGGGACTTAGCAATCAGCCCCAGCATTTT.

The V gene is TRBV27, the J gene TRBJ1-5; 9 nucleotides align to TRBD1. This CDR3 comprises 16 residues. V was clipped by 1 base and J by 3 bases; unmatched bases: 4. Germline V gives CDR1 MNHEY, CDR2 SMNVEV (reference sequence). CDR3 in amino acids: CASSLLRDRVNQPQHF. In nucleotides, the CDR3 is TGTGCCAGCAGTTTATTAAGGGACAGGGTCAATCAGCCCCAGCATTTT.

This chain joins TRBV19 and TRBJ1-4; D remains unclear. Germline-derived CDR1 and CDR2 are LNHDA and SQIVND (reference sequence). The CDR3 contains 14 residues. V was cut by 3 bases and J by 3 bases, with 8 bases left in between. CDR3 coding DNA: TGTGCCAGTAGTATCGGGATTGCTAATGAAAAACTGTTTTTT. Its protein product is CASSIGIANEKLFF.

This sequence joins TRBV5-6 and TRBJ1-5, with D possibly TRBD1 on 5 matching bases. Germline V gives CDR1 SGHDT, CDR2 YYEEEE. This CDR3 region has 18 residues. Trimming stripped 4 bases from V and 0 bases from J, with 20 bases between. The CDR3 DNA reads TGTGCCAGCAGCCATAGGAACAGGCAGGGTAATAGCAATCAGCCCCAGCATTTT. It codes for CASSHRNRQGNSNQPQHF. Complete variable domain (other parts from reference TRBV5-6 and TRBJ1-5): DAGVTQSPTHLIKTRGQQVTLRCSPKSGHDTVSWYQQALGQGPQFIFQYYEEEERQRGNFPDRFSGHQFPNYSSELNVNALLLGDSALYLCASSHRNRQGNSNQPQHFGDGTRLSIL.

The genes are TRBV12-3 or TRBV12-4 and TRBJ2-2, with D unresolved. Trimming took 6 bases from V and 5 from J, leaving 10 bases between them. The CDR3 spans 13 residues. Written as DNA, the CDR3 is TGTGCCAGCAGCCTACTGCCGACCGGGGAGCTGTTTTTT. As protein: CASSLLPTGELFF.

This chain links TRBV12-3 or TRBV12-4 with TRBJ2-7, with D possibly being TRBD1 (6 bases). The CDR3 runs 11 residues. The ends were cut back, 5 bases at V and 10 bases at J, with 12 bases in the middle. The CDR3 protein is CASSTRTAQYF. CDR3 DNA sequence: TGTGCCAGCAGTACCCGGACAGCTCAGTACTTC.

The chain recombines TRBV11-2 with TRBJ2-2, with 7 bases lining up with TRBD2. CDR3 length: 16 amino acids. Germline lookup yields CDR1 SGHAT and CDR2 FQNNGV. V lost 4 bases, J lost 9 bases, and 14 bases stayed unmatched. Written as DNA, the CDR3 is TGTGCCAGCAGCTCACACCGGGACTACGAACACCGGGAGCTGTTTTTT. It yields the protein CASSSHRDYEHRELFF. Full variable domain (rest looked up from reference TRBV11-2 and TRBJ2-2): EAGVAQSPRYKIIEKRQSVAFWCNPISGHATLYWYQQILGQGPKLLIQFQNNGVVDDSQLPKDRFSAERLKGVDSTLKIQPAKLEDSAVYLCASSSHRDYEHRELFFGEGSRLTVL.

The chain couples TRBV28 to TRBJ1-5; D is undetermined. CDR3 size: 15 residues. The germline V gene encodes CDR1 MDHEN and CDR2 SYDVKM. The ends were cut back, 2 bases at V and 6 bases at J, with 14 bases in the middle. CDR3 protein: CASSLIAGSGQPQHF. CDR3 coding DNA: TGTGCCAGCAGTTTAATAGCCGGGTCGGGTCAGCCCCAGCATTTT.

About this clone: One end of the junction does not line up with germline, which may come from a read error. V gene TRBV27 combines with J gene TRBJ1-2; the D gene is possibly TRBD1 (6 bases). CDR3 length: 13 residues. Germline values: CDR1 MNHEY, CDR2 SMNVEV (reference sequence). The CDR3 coding sequence is TGTGCCGGCAGTGCCATACAGGGCAGGGGCTACACCTTC. This sequence encodes CAGSAIQGRGYTF.

V and J are TRBV19 and TRBJ1-6; D possibly corresponds to TRBD1 (5 bases). This CDR3 has 14 residues. The germline V and J ends were trimmed by 4 bases and 11 bases, with 15 bases remaining between them. Germline V CDR1 and CDR2: LNHDA, SQIVND (reference sequence). The CDR3 nucleotides read TGTGCCAGTAGTACGGACACGGCAAGGACACCCCTCCACTTT. Protein sequence: CASSTDTARTPLHF.

The rearrangement uses TRBV7-8 and TRBJ1-1; no firm D call. CDR1 SGHVS and CDR2 FQNEAQ come from the germline V gene. V shed 6 bases and J shed 6 bases, with 17 bases lying between them. This CDR3 is built from 14 residues. The CDR3 sequence is CASSSEGRIAEAFF. CDR3 coding DNA: TGTGCCAGCAGTTCAGAGGGCAGGATCGCTGAAGCTTTCTTT.

The chain employs TRBV5-1 and TRBJ2-1, with TRBD1 matching 10 bases. The CDR3 covers 13 residues. With 5 bases clipped from V and 9 bases from J, the junction kept 5 bases outside the gene matches. Germline V CDR1 and CDR2: SGHRS, YFSETQ. The CDR3: CASRRQGALEQFF. Here the CDR3 DNA reads TGCGCCAGCAGGAGACAGGGGGCACTTGAGCAGTTCTTC.

The chain uses TRBV6-5 and TRBJ1-2; 7 bases map to TRBD1. The CDR3 runs to 15 residues. Trimming cost V 5 bases and J 0 bases; bases outside gene matches: 6. CDR1 is MNHEY, CDR2 SVGAGI, per germline. The DNA for the CDR3 is TGTGCCAGCAGTAGGACAGGAGTTTCTAACTATGGCTACACCTTC. Translation gives CASSRTGVSNYGYTF.

This clone was counted a single time. The V call is TRBV7-2, the J call TRBJ2-5; 8 nucleotides match TRBD2. The CDR3 length is 15 residues. Germline V gene sequence: CDR1 SGHTA, CDR2 FQGNSA. The V gene end was trimmed by 3 bases and the J gene end by 4 bases; junction bases not matched to a gene: 7. This CDR3 is CASSFVAGLRETQYF. CDR3 DNA: TGTGCCAGCAGCTTCGTAGCGGGATTACGAGAGACCCAGTACTTC.

This clone was found once. The rearrangement joins TRBV27 to TRBJ1-2; D uncertain. CDR1 is MNHEY and CDR2 is SMNVEV in the germline V gene (reference sequence). The CDR3 is 14 amino acids. V lost 6 bases to trimming and J lost 6 bases, with 17 bases between them. In DNA form, the CDR3 reads TGTGCCAGCAGAACCCTGTCGGAGCCACATGGCTACACCTTC. Protein sequence: CASRTLSEPHGYTF.